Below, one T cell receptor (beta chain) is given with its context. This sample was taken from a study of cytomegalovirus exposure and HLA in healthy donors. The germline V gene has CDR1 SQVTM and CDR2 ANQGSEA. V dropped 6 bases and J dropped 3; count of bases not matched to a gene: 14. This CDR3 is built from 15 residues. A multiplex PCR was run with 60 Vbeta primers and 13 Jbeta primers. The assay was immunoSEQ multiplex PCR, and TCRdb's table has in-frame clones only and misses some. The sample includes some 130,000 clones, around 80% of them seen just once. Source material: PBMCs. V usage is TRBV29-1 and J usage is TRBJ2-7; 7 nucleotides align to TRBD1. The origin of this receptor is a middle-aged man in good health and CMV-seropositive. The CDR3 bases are TGCAGCGTCGTCCCCACCGGGACAGAAGACTACGAGCAGTACTTC. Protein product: CSVVPTGTEDYEQYF.